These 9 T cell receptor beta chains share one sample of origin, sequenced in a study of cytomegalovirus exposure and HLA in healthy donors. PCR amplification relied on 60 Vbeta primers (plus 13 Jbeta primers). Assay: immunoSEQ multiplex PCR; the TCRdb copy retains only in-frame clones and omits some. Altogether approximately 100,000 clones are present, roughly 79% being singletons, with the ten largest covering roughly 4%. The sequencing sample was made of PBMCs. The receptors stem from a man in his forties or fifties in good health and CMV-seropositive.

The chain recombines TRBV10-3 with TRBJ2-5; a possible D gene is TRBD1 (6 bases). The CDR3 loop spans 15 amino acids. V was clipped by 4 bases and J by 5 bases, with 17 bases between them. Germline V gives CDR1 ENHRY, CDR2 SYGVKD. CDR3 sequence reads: CAISARDTPAETQYF. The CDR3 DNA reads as TGTGCCATCAGTGCTCGGGACACCCCGGCGGAGACCCAGTACTTC.

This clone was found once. DNA of the CDR3: TGTGCTAGTGGTTTGGGAGGGTTTGAGACCCAGTACTTC. Amino acids: CASGLGGFETQYF. This chain joins TRBV12-5 and TRBJ2-5, with D possibly being TRBD2 (5 bases). This CDR3 contains 13 residues. Germline V gives CDR1 LGHNT, CDR2 FRNRAP. Trimming removed 1 base at V and 5 bases at J, with 8 bases between.

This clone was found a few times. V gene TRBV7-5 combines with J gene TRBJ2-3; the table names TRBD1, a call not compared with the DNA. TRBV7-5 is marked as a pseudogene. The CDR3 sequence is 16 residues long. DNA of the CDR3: TGTGCCAGAAGTCATACAGGGGGAATAGGTGGCGATACGCAGTATTTT. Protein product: CARSHTGGIGGDTQYF.

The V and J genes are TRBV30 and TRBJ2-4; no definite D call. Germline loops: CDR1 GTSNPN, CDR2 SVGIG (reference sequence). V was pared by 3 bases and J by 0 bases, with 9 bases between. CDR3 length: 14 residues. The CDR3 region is CAWRESVAKNIQYF. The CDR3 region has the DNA TGTGCCTGGAGGGAGAGTGTAGCCAAAAACATTCAGTACTTC.

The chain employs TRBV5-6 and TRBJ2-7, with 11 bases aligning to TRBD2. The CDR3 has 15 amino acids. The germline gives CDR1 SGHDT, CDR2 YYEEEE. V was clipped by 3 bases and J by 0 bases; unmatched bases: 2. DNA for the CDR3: TGTGCCAGCAGCTCGGGACTAGCGGCCTCCTACGAGCAGTACTTC. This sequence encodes CASSSGLAASYEQYF.

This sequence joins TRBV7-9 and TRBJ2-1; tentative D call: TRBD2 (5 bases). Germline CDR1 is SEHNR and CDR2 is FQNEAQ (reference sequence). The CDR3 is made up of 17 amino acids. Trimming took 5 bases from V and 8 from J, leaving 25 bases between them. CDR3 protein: CASSRLISGVGGDEQFF. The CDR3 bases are TGTGCCAGCAGCCGACTCATCAGCGGAGTAGGCGGAGATGAGCAGTTCTTC.

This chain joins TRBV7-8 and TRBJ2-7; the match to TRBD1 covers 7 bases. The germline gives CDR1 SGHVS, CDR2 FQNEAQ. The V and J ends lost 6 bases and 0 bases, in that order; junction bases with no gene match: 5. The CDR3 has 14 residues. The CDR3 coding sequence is TGTGCCAGCAGACCCCGGGACAGCTCCTACGAGCAGTACTTC. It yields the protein CASRPRDSSYEQYF. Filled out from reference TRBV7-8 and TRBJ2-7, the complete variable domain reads GAGVSQSPRYKVAKRGQDVALRCDPISGHVSLFWYQQALGQGPEFLTYFQNEAQLDKSGLPSDRFFAERPEGSVSTLKIQRTQQEDSAVYLCASRPRDSSYEQYFGPGTRLTVT.

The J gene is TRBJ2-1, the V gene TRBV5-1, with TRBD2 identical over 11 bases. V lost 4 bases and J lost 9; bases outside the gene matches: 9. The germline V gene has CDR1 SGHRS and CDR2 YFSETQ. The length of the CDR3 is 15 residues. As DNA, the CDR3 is TGCGCCAGCAGCCAACTAGCGGGAGCATGGGCTGAGCAGTTCTTC. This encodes CASSQLAGAWAEQFF.

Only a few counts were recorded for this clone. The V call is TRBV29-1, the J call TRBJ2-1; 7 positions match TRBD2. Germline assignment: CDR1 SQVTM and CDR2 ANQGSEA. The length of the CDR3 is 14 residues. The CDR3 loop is CSQDPSGTYNEQFF. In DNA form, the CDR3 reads TGCAGTCAGGATCCTAGCGGAACTTACAATGAGCAGTTCTTC.